This T cell receptor (beta chain) was observed in a study of shared clonotypes between healthy human individuals. Data came from immunoSEQ multiplex PCR; TCRdb stores just in-frame clones and leaves some out. The repertoire holds 500,000 to 550,000 clones, with about 96% as singletons. The table lists this clone with a count of one. The V gene's germline CDR1 is MDHEN and CDR2 SYDVKM. Unmatched junction bases numbered 3, after V lost 8 bases and J lost 8 bases. This CDR3 spans 11 amino acids. Donors were Caucasian adults residing in Nashville, Tennessee, USA. The clonotype originates from a woman in her 30s in good health. The chain uses TRBV28 and TRBJ1-2; TRBD1 agrees at 9 bases. Material for sequencing was naive CD4+ T cells sorted from blood. Subset noted: CD45RA+ positively selected. CDR3 residues: CASGTGNGYTF. For the CDR3, the DNA is TGTGCCAGCGGGACAGGGAACGGCTACACCTTC.